This T cell receptor beta chain is from a study of PD-L1 blockade in urothelial cancer. Across the study: Patients' histories included 0 to 3 prior chemotherapy regimens. It was at 3 weeks (second dose) and 6 weeks after treatment start that blood was analyzed.

Time point of the sample: pretreatment peripheral blood. Locally advanced or metastatic urothelial carcinoma affected the patients. Between 1 and 8 samples per patient were obtained, pretreatment and on-treatment. TCRdb's copy holds only in-frame clones and misses some; the assay was immunoSEQ multiplex PCR. The table includes tens of thousands of clones, approximately 88% detected once. The CDR3 spans 15 residues. V dropped 0 bases and J dropped 0 bases, with 9 bases sitting between them. CDR1 SGDLS and CDR2 YYNGEE come from the germline V gene. This TCR was recovered from a woman aged 55-75 years with urothelial cancer. The rearrangement joins TRBV9 to TRBJ1-2; unclear D gene. The sample consisted of PBMCs, taken around atezolizumab (anti-PD-L1) treatment. The DNA for the CDR3 is TGTGCCAGCAGCGTAGGGGCAGGCTCTAACTATGGCTACACCTTC. Amino acids: CASSVGAGSNYGYTF.